The entry below describes one T cell receptor delta chain. The protein TCRdb gives is from a much larger clone and does not agree with this DNA's translation at residue 5, likely a read error; the protein shown here comes from the DNA. Bulk repertoires came from Vgamma9/Vdelta2+ or Vdelta2-negative gammadelta T cells flow-sorted from PBMC. This entry is derived from a study of γδ T cells in repeated Plasmodium falciparum infection. Trimming cost V 5 bases and J 9 bases, with 25 bases left between them. The CDR3 covers 16 residues. The germline CDR1 and CDR2 sequences are TSWWSYY and QGS. TCRdb re-called clones from the multiplex PCR reads via CATT. The sample holds 45,000 to 50,000 delta-chain clones, 1.6% seen once.

The clonotype was recovered from a pool of human donors (malaria-infected and uninfected, not separated). The chain combines TRDV1 with TRDJ1, with TRDD3 as a possible D gene (6 bases). Sequencing was performed on gamma-delta T cells from blood. CDR3 amino acids: CALGHFPRYWVGELIF. In DNA form, the CDR3 reads TGTGCTCTTGGGCACTTCCCGAGGTACTGGGTTGGGGAACTCATCTTT.